These 25 T cell receptor beta chains were sequenced from one sample in a study of T cell responses to AZD1222 COVID-19 vaccine. Using immunoSEQ multiplex PCR, the repertoire was profiled, and TCRdb retains in-frame clones only, with some absent. The sample lists 95,000 to 150,000 clones; about 87% were seen once. Material: peripheral blood, obtained on day 0 of AZD1222 vaccination. The source of these receptors is an adult in good health.

In nucleotides, the CDR3 is TGTGCCAGCAGTGGCGGAACGGGGGGCCGGGAAAAACTGTTTTTT. Residues: CASSGGTGGREKLFF. The J gene is TRBJ1-4, the V gene TRBV25-1, with D tentatively TRBD1 (6 bases). The germline V gene encodes CDR1 MGHDK and CDR2 SYGVNS. Trimming pared 4 bases from V and 8 bases from J, leaving 17 bases between. The length of the CDR3 is 15 residues.

This sequence joins TRBV5-4 and TRBJ1-2, with 7 bases lining up with TRBD1. This CDR3 comprises 16 residues. The V gene end was trimmed by 4 bases and the J gene end by 5 bases; junction bases not matched to a gene: 14. Per germline, CDR1 SGHNT and CDR2 YYREEE (reference sequence). The CDR3 sequence is CASSLDEGAWWYGYTF. CDR3 DNA: TGTGCCAGCAGCCTGGATGAGGGGGCTTGGTGGTATGGCTACACCTTC. The whole variable domain, filled in from reference TRBV5-4 and TRBJ1-2, reads ETGVTQSPTHLIKTRGQQVTLRCSSQSGHNTVSWYQQALGQGPQFIFQYYREEENGRGNFPPRFSGLQFPNYSSELNVNALELDDSALYLCASSLDEGAWWYGYTFGSGTRLTVV.

The chain links TRBV10-3 to TRBJ2-1, with 7 bases aligning to TRBD1. This CDR3 spans 15 amino acids. J lost 3 bases, V lost 7 bases, and 9 bases had no gene match. Germline values: CDR1 ENHRY, CDR2 SYGVKD. The chain's CDR3 is CAIKVLGQNYNEQFF. In DNA form, the CDR3 reads TGTGCCATCAAAGTCCTGGGACAGAACTACAATGAGCAGTTCTTC.

The chain combines TRBV19 with TRBJ2-2, with D tentatively TRBD1 or TRBD2 (5 bases each). The CDR3 sequence is 16 residues long. V dropped 2 bases and J dropped 5 bases, with 15 bases sitting between them. CDR1 is LNHDA and CDR2 is SQIVND in the germline V gene (reference sequence). This CDR3 is CASSISQGRGTGELFF. The CDR3 coding sequence is TGTGCCAGTAGTATATCGCAGGGTCGGGGAACCGGGGAGCTGTTTTTT.

This chain uses TRBV18 with TRBJ2-1, with 8 bases lining up with TRBD2. CDR1 is KGHSH, CDR2 LQKENI, per germline. J gave up 8 bases and V 3 bases, and 9 bases lay outside the gene matches. The CDR3 is made up of 15 amino acids. For the CDR3, the DNA is TGTGCCAGCTCACCGCTAGGACTAGCTCCCCATGAGCAGTTCTTC. It codes for CASSPLGLAPHEQFF.

The chain has TRBV5-5 and TRBJ1-1; D may be TRBD1 (5 bases). Germline assignment: CDR1 SGHKS and CDR2 YYEKEE (reference sequence). The CDR3 is made up of 14 amino acids. V dropped 3 bases and J dropped 6 bases, with 15 bases sitting between them. CDR3 nucleotides: TGTGCCAGCAGCTCGGCGTTGGGGCTGGCTGAAGCTTTCTTT. Translation gives CASSSALGLAEAFF. Using reference TRBV5-5 and TRBJ1-1 for the parts outside the CDR3, the full variable domain is DAGVTQSPTHLIKTRGQQVTLRCSPISGHKSVSWYQQVLGQGPQFIFQYYEKEERGRGNFPDRFSARQFPNYSSELNVNALLLGDSALYLCASSSALGLAEAFFGQGTRLTVV.

The chain joins TRBV28 to TRBJ1-3, with D maybe TRBD1 (5 bases). Trimming took 4 bases from V and 4 from J, leaving 20 bases between them. Germline V gene lookup returns CDR1 MDHEN and CDR2 SYDVKM. This CDR3 has 17 residues. The CDR3 sequence: CASSSGRGVRVGNTIYF. Written as DNA, the CDR3 is TGTGCCAGCAGTTCAGGACGGGGGGTACGTGTAGGAAACACCATATATTTT.

The gene calls are TRBV5-1 and TRBJ1-1; 11 bases match TRBD1. The V gene end was trimmed by 4 bases and the J gene end by 10 bases; junction bases not matched to a gene: 6. There are 13 residues in the CDR3. Germline-derived CDR1 and CDR2 are SGHRS and YFSETQ. The CDR3 coding sequence is TGCGCCAGCAGCCTCGGACAGGGGGCGTCAGCTTTCTTT. Amino acid sequence: CASSLGQGASAFF.

This clone came up once. The V gene is TRBV11-2, the J gene TRBJ2-2; D remains unclear. The V gene's germline CDR1 is SGHAT and CDR2 FQNNGV. CDR3 length equals 15 residues. V lost 3 bases and J 1 base, leaving 9 bases between the germline ends. CDR3 protein: CASSFRNRNTGELFF. CDR3 nucleotide sequence: TGTGCCAGCAGCTTCAGGAACAGGAACACCGGGGAGCTGTTTTTT.

This sequence joins TRBV5-6 and TRBJ1-3; 8 bases fit TRBD1. The CDR3 extends over 19 amino acids. V gave up 0 bases and J gave up 0 bases; unmatched junction bases: 11. CDR1 is SGHDT and CDR2 is YYEEEE in the germline V gene. CDR3 coding DNA: TGTGCCAGCAGCTTGGGCCGACAGGGGAGAGGGATCTCTGGAAACACCATATATTTT. As protein: CASSLGRQGRGISGNTIYF.

The V gene is TRBV10-1, the J gene TRBJ2-7; 9 positions match TRBD1. Germline assignment: CDR1 WNHNN and CDR2 SYGVQD (reference sequence). The CDR3 has 16 residues. Trimming at V came to 3 bases and at J to 6 bases, leaving 12 bases not matched to a gene. CDR3 residues: CASSENRGPSVGEQYF. The CDR3 DNA follows: TGCGCCAGCAGTGAAAACAGGGGGCCGAGTGTGGGCGAGCAGTACTTC.

This chain joins TRBV19 and TRBJ1-5; 8 nucleotides match TRBD1. CDR1 LNHDA and CDR2 SQIVND come from the germline V gene (reference sequence). The CDR3 is made up of 15 amino acids. Trimming cost V 7 bases and J 4 bases; bases outside gene matches: 9. For the CDR3, the DNA is TGTGCCAGTAAAAGGTTCGGACAGGGTAATCAGCCCCAGCATTTT. Residues: CASKRFGQGNQPQHF.

V usage is TRBV6-4 and J usage is TRBJ1-5; D perhaps matches TRBD1 (5 bases). V was trimmed by 2 bases and J by 6 bases, leaving 11 bases between them. Germline CDR1 reads MRHNA; CDR2 reads SNTAGT. This CDR3 region has 14 residues. CDR3 DNA sequence: TGTGCCAGCAGTGACGGGGCAGGGAGTCAGCCCCAGCATTTT. It is translated as CASSDGAGSQPQHF.

Remarks on this clone: The same CDR3 can be traced to other DNA sequences in this sample. The chain uses TRBV30 and TRBJ1-1; tentatively, D is TRBD1 (5 bases). This CDR3 comprises 13 residues. V lost 3 bases and J lost 0, with 8 bases in between. The germline V gene has CDR1 GTSNPN and CDR2 SVGIG (reference sequence). CDR3 protein: CAWSTGVNTEAFF. CDR3 coding DNA: TGTGCCTGGAGCACGGGGGTGAACACTGAAGCTTTCTTT.

A word on this clone: This may come from a read error, since a much larger clone is one base off. The same CDR3 also results from other DNA sequences found in this sample. This CDR3 reads CASSLSGNTEAFF. CDR3 in DNA: TGTGCCAGCAGCTTAAGTGGGAACACTGAAGCTTTCTTT. The V gene is TRBV7-3, the J gene TRBJ1-1; D unclear. Trimming took 1 base from V and 1 from J, leaving 4 bases between them. This CDR3 region has 13 residues. Germline V lookup: CDR1 SGHTA, CDR2 FQGTGA. Full variable domain (remainder filled in from reference TRBV7-3 and TRBJ1-1): GAGVSQTPSNKVTEKGKYVELRCDPISGHTALYWYRQSLGQGPEFLIYFQGTGAADDSGLPNDRFFAVRPEGSVSTLKIQRTERGDSAVYLCASSLSGNTEAFFGQGTRLTVV.

The genes are TRBV20-1 and TRBJ2-5; 9 bases match TRBD1. This CDR3 has 11 residues. J lost 12 bases, V lost 4 bases, and 6 bases had no gene match. Germline-derived CDR1 and CDR2 are DFQATT and SNEGSKA (reference sequence). The CDR3 bases are TGCAGTGCTAAAGGGACAGGGAGAGAGTACTTC. This codes for CSAKGTGREYF.

The chain links TRBV14 to TRBJ2-3; D is ambiguous. CDR3 length: 15 residues. The V end lost 1 base, the J end lost 0 bases, and 8 bases lay between the germline ends. The germline V gene has CDR1 SGHDN and CDR2 FVKESK. CDR3 residues: CASSQGLVSTDTQYF. In nucleotides, the CDR3 is TGTGCCAGCAGCCAAGGTCTGGTTAGCACAGATACGCAGTATTTT.

This chain connects TRBV6-1 to TRBJ2-7, with 10 bases lining up with TRBD1. Per germline, CDR1 MNHNS and CDR2 SASEGT. V lost 4 bases to trimming and J lost 5 bases; unmatched junction nucleotides: 5. The CDR3 consists of 14 residues. Here the CDR3 reads CASSGSGTGDEQYF. CDR3 bases: TGTGCCAGCAGTGGATCCGGGACAGGGGACGAGCAGTACTTC.

V and J are TRBV7-3 and TRBJ1-2, with 9 bases that match TRBD1. The ends lost 3 bases at V and 7 bases at J; junction bases unmatched: 12. CDR3 length equals 16 residues. Germline V gives CDR1 SGHTA, CDR2 FQGTGA. Here the CDR3 reads CASSFSPGQGIAGYTF. In nucleotides, the CDR3 is TGTGCCAGCAGCTTTTCACCGGGACAGGGAATCGCTGGCTACACCTTC.

The V gene is TRBV19, the J gene TRBJ1-5; possibly TRBD1 for D (5 bases). Deletions cut 7 bases from V and 9 bases from J, with 16 bases between. The germline V gene has CDR1 LNHDA and CDR2 SQIVND (reference sequence). CDR3 length equals 13 residues. CDR3: CASNHAGTGPQHF. In DNA form, the CDR3 reads TGTGCCAGTAACCACGCGGGAACAGGGCCCCAGCATTTT.

This chain links TRBV5-1 with TRBJ1-2; D might be TRBD1 (5 bases). The CDR3 loop spans 13 amino acids. Germline V gene data show CDR1 as SGHRS and CDR2 as YFSETQ. V lost 0 bases to trimming and J lost 6 bases, with 9 bases between them. The CDR3 loop is CASSLGQTNGYTF. DNA for the CDR3: TGCGCCAGCAGCTTGGGACAGACCAATGGCTACACCTTC.

The chain joins TRBV15 to TRBJ2-2; unclear D gene. Germline values: CDR1 LNHNV, CDR2 YYDKDF (reference sequence). The CDR3 extends over 15 amino acids. Between the trimmed V and J ends, which lost 5 bases and 1 base, there was a span of 11 bases. CDR3 bases: TGTGCCACCAGCCCTCCGGTGGGGAACACCGGGGAGCTGTTTTTT. Translating gives CATSPPVGNTGELFF.

The chain links TRBV15 to TRBJ1-4; TRBD1 is a possible D gene (6 bases). The V end lost 5 bases, the J end lost 3 bases, and 13 bases lay between the germline ends. This CDR3 comprises 15 residues. Germline CDR1 LNHNV, CDR2 YYDKDF (reference sequence). CDR3: CATSGSPGANEKLFF. CDR3 coding DNA: TGTGCCACCAGCGGAAGCCCAGGGGCTAATGAAAAACTGTTTTTT.

CDR3 nucleotide sequence: TGTGCCAGCGCCCAGGGGGGGGGCATGGGCAATCAGCCCCAGCATTTT. Residues: CASAQGGGMGNQPQHF. The chain uses TRBV18 and TRBJ1-5; 7 bases are a match to TRBD1. Trimming took 8 bases from V and 2 from J; bases not matched to a gene: 12. The CDR3 is made up of 16 amino acids. Per germline, CDR1 KGHSH and CDR2 LQKENI.

The chain has TRBV2 and TRBJ2-6; D gene unclear. V lost 6 bases and J lost 0, with 6 bases in between. Germline V gene lookup returns CDR1 SNHLY and CDR2 FYNNEI. The CDR3 runs to 14 residues. The CDR3 spells CASRDGSGANVLTF. The CDR3 bases are TGTGCCAGCAGGGACGGCTCTGGGGCCAACGTCCTGACTTTC.